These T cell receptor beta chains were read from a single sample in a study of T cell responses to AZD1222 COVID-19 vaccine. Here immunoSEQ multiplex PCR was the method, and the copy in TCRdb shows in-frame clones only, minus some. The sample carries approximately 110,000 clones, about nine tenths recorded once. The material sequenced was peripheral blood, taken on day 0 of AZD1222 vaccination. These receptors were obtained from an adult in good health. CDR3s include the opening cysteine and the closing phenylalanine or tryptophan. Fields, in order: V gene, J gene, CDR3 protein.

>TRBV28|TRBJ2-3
CASSLRATDTQYF
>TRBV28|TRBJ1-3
CASTGNTIYF
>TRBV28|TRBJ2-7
CAAEEGGTPTYEQYF
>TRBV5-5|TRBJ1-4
CASSLVWSTGGPNEKLFF
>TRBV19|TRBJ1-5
CATKDSRKGGGERPQHF
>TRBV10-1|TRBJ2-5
CASSDQRGQETQYF
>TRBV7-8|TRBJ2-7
CASSSRDRRTYEQYF
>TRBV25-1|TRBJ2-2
CASSSGTGELFF
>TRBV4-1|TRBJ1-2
CASSQSISVGRLMYGYTF
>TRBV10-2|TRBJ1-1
CASREDTEAFF
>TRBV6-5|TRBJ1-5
CASSQDQPQHF
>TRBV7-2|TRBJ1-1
CASGSPGRGTEAFF
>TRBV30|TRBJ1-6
CAWSHLSGAGYNSPLHF
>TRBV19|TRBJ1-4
CASSTQAPPAGGEKLFF
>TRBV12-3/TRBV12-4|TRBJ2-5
CASSLGTSLLQYF
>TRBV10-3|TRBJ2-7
CATGGSYEQYF
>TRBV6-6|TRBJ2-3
CASSYSSDTQYF
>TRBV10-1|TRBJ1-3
CASSVDSNPGNTIYF
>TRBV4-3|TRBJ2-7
CASSQDVTSSYEQYF
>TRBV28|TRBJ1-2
CASSSPGGEPTYGYTF
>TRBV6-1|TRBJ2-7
CASSEGTGGPYEQYF
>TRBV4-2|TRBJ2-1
CASSQRSGGNANEQFF
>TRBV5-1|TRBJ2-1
CASSLAVSVRRQFF
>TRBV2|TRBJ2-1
CASHLGGLVYNEQFF
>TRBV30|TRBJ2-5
CAWSVGGLTETQYF
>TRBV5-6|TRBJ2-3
CASSLAQSGGGYTDTQYF
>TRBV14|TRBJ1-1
CASSPLDRANTEAFF
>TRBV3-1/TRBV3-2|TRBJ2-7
CASSQGAYEQYF
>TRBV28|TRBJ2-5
CASSPGPTEETQYF
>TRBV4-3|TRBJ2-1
CASSQGRGFRQFF
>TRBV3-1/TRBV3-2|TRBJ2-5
CASSPITPGETQYF
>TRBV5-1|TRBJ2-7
CASSSREGSGRAGAPYEQYF
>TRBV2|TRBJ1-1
CASSEEGRTEAFF
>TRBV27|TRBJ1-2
CASSETGVYGYTF
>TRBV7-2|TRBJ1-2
CASSLVSRGAPYGYTF
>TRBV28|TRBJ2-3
CATRTSGVDTQYF
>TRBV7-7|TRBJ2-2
CASSALAGDSGELFF
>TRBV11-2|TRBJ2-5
CASSLDLGAGQETQYF
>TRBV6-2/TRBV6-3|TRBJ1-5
CASSIRTGEPWQPQHF
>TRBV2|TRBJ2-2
CASRTGITGELFF
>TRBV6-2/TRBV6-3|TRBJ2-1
CASSAPWDRGVDEQFF
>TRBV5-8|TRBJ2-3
CASSLGTSGTRDTQYF